Below are 13 T cell receptor beta chains sequenced from a single sample in a study of blood T cell repertoires in COVID-19. Produced via immunoSEQ multiplex PCR; TCRdb's table is partial and in-frame only. This table holds around 25,000 clones, roughly 91% found once. Sample: peripheral blood. These receptors were obtained from a human donor with active COVID-19. The donor label of this sample is uncertain.

The J gene is TRBJ2-7, the V gene TRBV6-6, with 11 nucleotides matching TRBD2. Looked up from germline, CDR1 is MNHNY and CDR2 is SVGAGI (reference sequence). The CDR3 is made up of 15 amino acids. V lost 6 bases and J lost 1; bases outside the gene matches: 5. The CDR3, as DNA: TGTGCCAGCAGCCGTAGCGGGAGGGCATCCTACGAGCAGTACTTC. Protein: CASSRSGRASYEQYF.

The chain links TRBV11-2 to TRBJ2-2, with D possibly TRBD2 on 5 matching bases. The CDR3 consists of 17 residues. CDR1 SGHAT and CDR2 FQNNGV come from the germline V gene. The V and J ends lost 1 base and 6 bases respectively, with 18 bases between them. CDR3 bases: TGTGCCAGCAGCTTAGTATCTGGCGGGCCTGGGGCCGGGGAGCTGTTTTTT. Protein: CASSLVSGGPGAGELFF.

This clone was observed a single time. This chain joins TRBV5-4 and TRBJ2-2; TRBD1 agrees at 9 bases. V lost 0 bases and J lost 5; bases outside the gene matches: 5. The CDR3 extends over 16 amino acids. Germline loops: CDR1 SGHNT, CDR2 YYREEE (reference sequence). The CDR3 reads CASSLDRGPRTGELFF. CDR3 bases: TGTGCCAGCAGCTTGGACAGGGGGCCTCGGACCGGGGAGCTGTTTTTT.

This clone was observed a single time. V gene TRBV30 combines with J gene TRBJ2-6; D gene ambiguous. Trimming removed 2 bases from V and 4 bases from J, with 9 bases in between. There are 14 residues in the CDR3. CDR1 is GTSNPN and CDR2 is SVGIG in the germline V gene (reference sequence). CDR3 sequence reads: CAWSKAAGANVLTF. The CDR3 DNA follows: TGTGCCTGGAGTAAGGCAGCGGGGGCCAACGTCCTGACTTTC.

V and J are TRBV24-1 and TRBJ2-1; D might be TRBD2 (5 bases). Germline V gene sequence: CDR1 KGHDR, CDR2 SFDVKD. The CDR3 contains 14 residues. Deletions cut 1 base from V and 5 bases from J, with 8 bases between. The CDR3: CATSDLRGNNEQFF. CDR3 nucleotides: TGTGCCACCAGTGATTTAAGAGGGAACAATGAGCAGTTCTTC.

V is TRBV28 and J is TRBJ1-1; 8 nucleotides match TRBD1. In germline, CDR1 is MDHEN, CDR2 SYDVKM. The V segment lost 7 bases and the J segment 3 bases; nucleotides outside the gene matches: 7. The CDR3 contains 14 residues. The CDR3, as DNA: TGTGCCAGCACCCCAGGGGGCTGGGACACTGAAGCTTTCTTT. This codes for CASTPGGWDTEAFF.

The chain has TRBV5-3 and TRBJ2-7, with D possibly being TRBD1 (5 bases). Being an ORF, TRBV5-3 has a function that is uncertain. With 5 bases removed from V and 7 bases from J, the gap between germline ends came to 28 bases. The CDR3 loop spans 17 amino acids. CDR3 DNA: TGTGCCAGAAGTTCGGTGGGAACAGGTGGGGTCTTAGGTGAGCAGTACTTC. Protein sequence: CARSSVGTGGVLGEQYF.

This clone was seen just once. The chain is built from TRBV27 and TRBJ2-2; 8 nucleotides match TRBD2. In germline, CDR1 is MNHEY, CDR2 SMNVEV (reference sequence). After removal of 3 bases from V and 4 bases from J, the junction contained 4 bases not matched to a gene. The CDR3 totals 15 residues. CDR3 in DNA: TGTGCCAGCAGTTTCGCAAGCGGGGGCACCGGGGAGCTGTTTTTT. Its translation: CASSFASGGTGELFF.

The chain is built from TRBV19 and TRBJ2-4; tentative D call: TRBD2 (6 bases). This CDR3 contains 18 residues. V lost 6 bases to trimming and J lost 1 base, with 22 bases between them. Germline V gene lookup returns CDR1 LNHDA and CDR2 SQIVND (reference sequence). For the CDR3, the DNA is TGTGCCAGTAGCAGCGGGTCCCACGTTGCTTCTGCCAAAAACATTCAGTACTTC. It is translated as CASSSGSHVASAKNIQYF. The full variable domain, completed using reference TRBV19 and TRBJ2-4, is DGGITQSPKYLFRKEGQNVTLSCEQNLNHDAMYWYRQDPGQGLRLIYYSQIVNDFQKGDIAEGYSVSREKKESFPLTVTSAQKNPTAFYLCASSSGSHVASAKNIQYFGAGTRLSVL.

The sample holds one count of this clone. V usage is TRBV5-4 and J usage is TRBJ1-1, with 7 bases lining up with TRBD1. V shed 0 bases, J shed 5 bases, and the junction held 4 bases outside the gene matches. Germline CDR1 SGHNT, CDR2 YYREEE (reference sequence). The CDR3 is 14 amino acids. The CDR3: CASSLAQGQTEAFF. The CDR3 region has the DNA TGTGCCAGCAGCTTGGCACAGGGACAGACTGAAGCTTTCTTT.

V and J are TRBV5-1 and TRBJ2-3; 10 bases fit TRBD2. There are 16 residues in the CDR3. V lost 4 bases, J lost 3 bases, and 8 bases stayed unmatched. CDR1 and CDR2 from the germline V gene are SGHRS and YFSETQ. In DNA form, the CDR3 reads TGCGCCAGCAGCGCTAGTCTTAGCGGGGGGACAGATACGCAGTATTTT. It encodes CASSASLSGGTDTQYF.

The V and J genes are TRBV15 and TRBJ1-4; D not resolved. V was shortened by 2 bases and J by 4 bases, with 5 bases between the two germline ends. Germline CDR1 reads LNHNV; CDR2 reads YYDKDF (reference sequence). This CDR3 comprises 13 residues. The CDR3 DNA reads as TGTGCCACCAGCAGACAGATTAATGAAAAACTGTTTTTT. Its translation is CATSRQINEKLFF.

The rearrangement uses TRBV6-5 and TRBJ2-7; D is unresolved. This CDR3 has 13 residues. V was pared by 7 bases and J by 0 bases, with 10 bases between. Germline V gene sequence: CDR1 MNHEY, CDR2 SVGAGI. The CDR3 sequence is CASIVPVSYEQYF. CDR3 nucleotide sequence: TGTGCCAGCATAGTGCCTGTCTCCTACGAGCAGTACTTC.